This T cell receptor (beta chain) originates from a study of beta chain features in type 1 diabetes. General study findings and limits: Shortening that was moderate but significant affected the TCRB CDR3s of Type 1 diabetes patients in all four CD4+ subsets. Patients and controls would share equally any PCR tilt toward shorter templates. Unsettled here was the matter of whether HLA type influences TCRB rearrangement.

Reverse transcription of all isolated RNA meant that expressed TCRB transcripts were sequenced. Profiled with immunoSEQ multiplex PCR; TCRdb holds only in-frame clones, not every one. The sample lists approximately 730,000 clones, under 15% seen once, with less than 0.025% in the top ten. Via CD45RO/CCR7/CD25/CD127/CD95/CD27, cells of the CD4+ naive, central memory, regulatory and stem cell-like memory subsets were sorted. The CDR3 contains 17 residues. V gave up 3 bases and J gave up 7 bases, with 23 bases separating them. Germline V gene data show CDR1 as SGDLS and CDR2 as YYNGEE. This clone showed up just a few times. Antigen specificity is unknown.

Sequencing was carried out using naive CD4+ T cells from blood. This rearrangement joins TRBV9 to TRBJ2-1; the D call may be TRBD1 or TRBD2 (6 bases each). This clonotype was obtained from a man younger than 30 with type 1 diabetes. DNA of the CDR3: TGTGCCAGCAGCGAAGAAGGGGGGCCGAGTGTGGTTAATGAGCAGTTCTTC. It specifies CASSEEGGPSVVNEQFF.